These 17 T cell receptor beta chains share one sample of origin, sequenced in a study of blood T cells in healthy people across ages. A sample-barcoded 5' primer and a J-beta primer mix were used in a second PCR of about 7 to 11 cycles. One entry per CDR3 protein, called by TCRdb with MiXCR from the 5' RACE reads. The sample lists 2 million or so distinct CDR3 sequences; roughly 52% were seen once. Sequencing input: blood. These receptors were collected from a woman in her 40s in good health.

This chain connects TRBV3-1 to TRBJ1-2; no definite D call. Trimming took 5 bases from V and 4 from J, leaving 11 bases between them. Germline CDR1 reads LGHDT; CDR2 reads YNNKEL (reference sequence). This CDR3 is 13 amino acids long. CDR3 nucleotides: TGTGCCAGCAGCACGGGAGGATGCTATGGCTACACCTTC. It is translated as CASSTGGCYGYTF. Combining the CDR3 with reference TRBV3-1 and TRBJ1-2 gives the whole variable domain DTAVSQTPKYLVTQMGNDKSIKCEQNLGHDTMYWYKQDSKKFLKIMFSYNNKELIINETVPNRFSPKSPDKAHLNLHINSLELGDSAVYFCASSTGGCYGYTFGSGTRLTVV.

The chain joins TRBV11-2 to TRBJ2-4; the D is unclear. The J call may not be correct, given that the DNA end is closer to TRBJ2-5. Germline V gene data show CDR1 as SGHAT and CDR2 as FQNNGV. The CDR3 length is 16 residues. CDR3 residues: CASSLGQTPYQETQYF. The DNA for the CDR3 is TGTGCCAGCAGCTTAGGGCAAACACCTTACCAAGAGACCCAGTACTTC.

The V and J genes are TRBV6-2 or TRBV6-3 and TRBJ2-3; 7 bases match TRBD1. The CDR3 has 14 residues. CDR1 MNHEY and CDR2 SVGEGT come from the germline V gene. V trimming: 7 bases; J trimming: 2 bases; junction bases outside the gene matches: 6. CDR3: CASKRDSLTDTQYF. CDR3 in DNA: TGTGCCAGCAAAAGGGACAGCCTCACAGATACGCAGTATTTT.

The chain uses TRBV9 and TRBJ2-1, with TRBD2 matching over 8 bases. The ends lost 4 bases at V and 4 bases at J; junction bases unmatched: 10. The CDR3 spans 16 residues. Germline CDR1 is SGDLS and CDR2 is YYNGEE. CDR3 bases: TGTGCCAGCAGCCCCTTGACGGGGGGGACGTACAATGAGCAGTTCTTC. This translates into CASSPLTGGTYNEQFF.

CDR3 protein: CASSDNQGGDYGYTF. In DNA, the CDR3 is TGTGCCAGCAGTGACAACCAGGGAGGGGATTATGGCTACACCTTC. The rearrangement links TRBV6-5 to TRBJ1-2; maybe TRBD1 (5 bases). Looked up from germline, CDR1 is MNHEY and CDR2 is SVGAGI. The V end was cut by 5 bases, the J end by 5 bases, with 18 bases between. This CDR3 has 15 residues.

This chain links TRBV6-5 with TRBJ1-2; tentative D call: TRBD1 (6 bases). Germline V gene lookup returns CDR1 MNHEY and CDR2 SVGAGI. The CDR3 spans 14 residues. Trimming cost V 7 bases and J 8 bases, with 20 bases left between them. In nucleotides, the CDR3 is TGTGCCAGCATCAATCCCGGCAGGGGAGGAGGCTACACCTTC. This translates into CASINPGRGGGYTF.

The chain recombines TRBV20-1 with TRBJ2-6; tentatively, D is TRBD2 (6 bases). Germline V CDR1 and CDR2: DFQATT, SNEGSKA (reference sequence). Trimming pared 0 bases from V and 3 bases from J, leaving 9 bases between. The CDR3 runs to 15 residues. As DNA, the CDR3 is TGCAGTGCTAGAGACGCGGGATATGGGGCCAACGTCCTGACTTTC. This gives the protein CSARDAGYGANVLTF.

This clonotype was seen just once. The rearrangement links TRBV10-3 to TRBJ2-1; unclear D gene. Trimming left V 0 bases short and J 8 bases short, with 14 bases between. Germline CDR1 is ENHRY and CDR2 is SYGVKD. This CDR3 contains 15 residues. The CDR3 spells CAISESAGPGDEQFF. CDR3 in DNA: TGTGCCATCAGTGAGTCGGCTGGGCCTGGGGATGAGCAGTTCTTC.

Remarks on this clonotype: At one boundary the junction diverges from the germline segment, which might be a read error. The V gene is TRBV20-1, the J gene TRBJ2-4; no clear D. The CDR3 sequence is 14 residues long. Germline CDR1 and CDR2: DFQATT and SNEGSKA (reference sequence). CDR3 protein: CSAGNGGAKNTQYF. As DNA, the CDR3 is TGCAGTGCTGGCAATGGCGGAGCCAAAAACACTCAGTACTTC.

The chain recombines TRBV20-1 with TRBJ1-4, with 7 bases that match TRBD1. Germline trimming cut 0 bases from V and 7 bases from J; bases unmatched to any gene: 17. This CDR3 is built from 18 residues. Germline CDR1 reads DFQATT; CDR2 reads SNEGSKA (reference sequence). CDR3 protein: CSARDLTFNRGRGEKLFF. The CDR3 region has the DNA TGCAGTGCTAGAGACCTGACCTTCAACAGGGGCCGGGGTGAAAAACTGTTTTTT.

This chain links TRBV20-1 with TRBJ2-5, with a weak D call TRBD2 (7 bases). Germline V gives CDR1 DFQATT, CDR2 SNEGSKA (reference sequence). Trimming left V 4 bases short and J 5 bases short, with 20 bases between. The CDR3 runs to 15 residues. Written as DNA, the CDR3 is TGCAGTGCTACCGTTTCGCGGGGGACACCGGAGACCCAGTACTTC. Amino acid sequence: CSATVSRGTPETQYF.

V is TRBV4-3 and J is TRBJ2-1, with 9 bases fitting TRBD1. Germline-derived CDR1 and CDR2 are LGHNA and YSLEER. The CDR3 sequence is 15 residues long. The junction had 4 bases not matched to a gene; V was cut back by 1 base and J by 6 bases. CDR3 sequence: CASSQGTGVRNEQFF. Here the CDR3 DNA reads TGCGCCAGCAGCCAAGGGACAGGGGTCCGCAATGAGCAGTTCTTC.

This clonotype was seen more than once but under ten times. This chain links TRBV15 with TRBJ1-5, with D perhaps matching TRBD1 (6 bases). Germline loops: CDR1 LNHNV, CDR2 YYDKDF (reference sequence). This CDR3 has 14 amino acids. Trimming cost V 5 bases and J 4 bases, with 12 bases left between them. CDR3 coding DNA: TGTGCCACCAGCCCACCTAGGGGGAATCAGCCCCAGCATTTT. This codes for CATSPPRGNQPQHF.

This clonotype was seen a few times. The CDR3: CASSQEQGVDYGYTF. CDR3 nucleotides: TGCGCCAGCAGCCAAGAGCAGGGCGTGGACTATGGCTACACCTTC. The rearrangement links TRBV4-1 to TRBJ1-2, with D possibly matching TRBD1 (5 bases). CDR1 and CDR2 (germline): MGHRA, YSYEKL. V lost 0 bases and J lost 3, with 11 bases in between. This CDR3 is 15 amino acids long.

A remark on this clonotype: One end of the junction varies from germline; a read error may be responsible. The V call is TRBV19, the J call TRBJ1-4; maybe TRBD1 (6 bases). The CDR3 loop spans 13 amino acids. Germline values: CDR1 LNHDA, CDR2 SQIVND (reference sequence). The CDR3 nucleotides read TGTGCCAGTACGCCAGGGGCTAAGGAAAAACTGTTTTTT. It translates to CASTPGAKEKLFF.

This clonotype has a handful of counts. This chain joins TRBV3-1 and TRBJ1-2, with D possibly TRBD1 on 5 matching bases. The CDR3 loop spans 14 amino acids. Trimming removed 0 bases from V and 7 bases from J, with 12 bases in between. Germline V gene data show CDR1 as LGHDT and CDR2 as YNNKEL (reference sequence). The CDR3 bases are TGTGCCAGCAGCCAAGATAGGGGCCTCTCTGGCTACACCTTC. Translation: CASSQDRGLSGYTF.

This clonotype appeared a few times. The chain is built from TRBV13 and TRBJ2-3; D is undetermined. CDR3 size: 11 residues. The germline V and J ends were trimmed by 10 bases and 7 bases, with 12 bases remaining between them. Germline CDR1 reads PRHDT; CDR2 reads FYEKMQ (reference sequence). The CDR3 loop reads CANDIRHTQYF. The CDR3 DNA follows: TGTGCCAATGACATAAGGCATACGCAGTATTTT.